This is a list of T cell receptor beta chains from one sample in a study of immune evolution from preneoplasia to lung adenocarcinoma. Produced via immunoSEQ multiplex PCR; TCRdb's table is partial and in-frame only. Of some 5,000 clones in the sample, about 81% were seen once. Sequenced sample: FFPE normal lung tissue adjacent to the tumor. These receptors were obtained from a person aged 50-75 years with lung adenocarcinoma. The CDR3 runs from the conserved cysteine through the conserved F or W. D genes are given only for firm matches. Size is stated for part of the rows, as once, few or many counts, or as a class when the clone is expanded.

v_gene: TRBV7-6
d_gene: TRBD1
abundance: .
j_gene: TRBJ2-7
CDR3nt: TGTGCCAGCAGCGGAAGAACAGGGGGCCCTCCATACGAGCAGTACTTC
CDR3aa: CASSGRTGGPPYEQYF

v_gene: TRBV11-2
d_gene: .
abundance: .
j_gene: TRBJ1-4
CDR3nt: TGTGCCAGCAGCTTAGTGACAAATGAAAAACTGTTTTTT
CDR3aa: CASSLVTNEKLFF

v_gene: TRBV6-1
d_gene: .
abundance: once
j_gene: TRBJ2-2
CDR3nt: TGTGCCATCAAACCGTGGGGATTAACCGGGGAGCTGTTTTTT
CDR3aa: CAIKPWGLTGELFF

v_gene: TRBV9
d_gene: TRBD2
abundance: .
j_gene: TRBJ2-2
CDR3nt: TGTGCCAGCAGCGTCGGCGGGGGAATCGGGGAGCTGTTTTTT
CDR3aa: CASSVGGGIGELFF

v_gene: TRBV9
d_gene: .
abundance: .
j_gene: TRBJ2-3
CDR3nt: TGTGCCAGCAGCGTAGAAGGGTTCGATACGCAGTATTTT
CDR3aa: CASSVEGFDTQYF

v_gene: TRBV19
d_gene: .
abundance: .
j_gene: TRBJ1-1
CDR3nt: TGTGCCAGTAGTATAGATCTAGAGAACACTGAAGCTTTCTTT
CDR3aa: CASSIDLENTEAFF

v_gene: TRBV2
d_gene: .
abundance: .
j_gene: TRBJ1-2
CDR3nt: TGTGCCAGCAGTGAAGCGGGACACTATGGCTACACCTTC
CDR3aa: CASSEAGHYGYTF

v_gene: TRBV7-2
d_gene: .
abundance: .
j_gene: TRBJ1-5
CDR3nt: TGTGCCAGCAGCTTAGACAGCAACAATCAGCCCCAGCATTTT
CDR3aa: CASSLDSNNQPQHF

v_gene: TRBV30
d_gene: .
abundance: .
j_gene: TRBJ1-5
CDR3nt: TGTGCCTGGAGCGCCGCCCTGCCTGGTCAGCCCCAGCATTTT
CDR3aa: CAWSAALPGQPQHF

v_gene: TRBV28
d_gene: .
abundance: .
j_gene: TRBJ1-5
CDR3nt: TGTGCCAGCAGCCTAACCCCAGGACACCCTCAGCCCCAGCATTTT
CDR3aa: CASSLTPGHPQPQHF

v_gene: TRBV30
d_gene: TRBD2
abundance: .
j_gene: TRBJ2-1
CDR3nt: TGTGCCTGGAGTGAGGCTAGCGGCCCGTACAATGAGCAGTTCTTC
CDR3aa: CAWSEASGPYNEQFF

v_gene: TRBV11-1
d_gene: .
abundance: .
j_gene: TRBJ1-2
CDR3nt: TGTGCCAGCAGCGATCGGGGACTGGGCTATGGCTACACCTTC
CDR3aa: CASSDRGLGYGYTF

v_gene: TRBV30
d_gene: TRBD2
abundance: .
j_gene: TRBJ2-7
CDR3nt: TGTGCCTGGAGCCTCGAGACTAGCGGGCCCTCCTACGAGCAGTACTTC
CDR3aa: CAWSLETSGPSYEQYF

v_gene: TRBV9
d_gene: TRBD2
abundance: .
j_gene: TRBJ2-7
CDR3nt: TGTGCCAGCAGCGGGGATGGACTAGGGAACTACGAGCAGTACTTC
CDR3aa: CASSGDGLGNYEQYF

v_gene: TRBV21-1
d_gene: .
abundance: .
j_gene: TRBJ2-6
CDR3nt: TGTGCCAGCCAGGGTCCAGGGGGCGAAAGCTCTGGGGCCAACGTCCTGACTTTC
CDR3aa: CASQGPGGESSGANVLTF

v_gene: TRBV5-6
d_gene: .
abundance: once
j_gene: TRBJ1-2
CDR3nt: TGTGCCAGCAGCTTAGGCAGATTTGGTGGCTACACCTTC
CDR3aa: CASSLGRFGGYTF

v_gene: TRBV5-8
d_gene: .
abundance: .
j_gene: TRBJ1-2
CDR3nt: TGTGCCAGCAGGCGCCGGGGGGGTGGAGGTGGCTACACCTTC
CDR3aa: CASRRRGGGGGYTF

v_gene: TRBV11-3
d_gene: TRBD1
abundance: .
j_gene: TRBJ2-7
CDR3nt: TGTGCCAGCAGCTTAAGACAGGGAACCTCCTACGAGCAGTACTTC
CDR3aa: CASSLRQGTSYEQYF

v_gene: TRBV30
d_gene: .
abundance: .
j_gene: TRBJ2-2
CDR3nt: TGTGCCTGGAGCTCGGGTTTGGGCACCGGGGAGCTGTTTTTT
CDR3aa: CAWSSGLGTGELFF

v_gene: TRBV7-8
d_gene: TRBD1
abundance: few
j_gene: TRBJ2-7
CDR3nt: TGTGCCAGCAGCCTGGGGACAGTCTCCTACGAGCAGTACTTC
CDR3aa: CASSLGTVSYEQYF

v_gene: TRBV5-1
d_gene: .
abundance: .
j_gene: TRBJ2-3
CDR3nt: TGCGCCAGCAGCTTTTCCGGGAAGGTGGGAGATACGCAGTATTTT
CDR3aa: CASSFSGKVGDTQYF

v_gene: TRBV7-7
d_gene: .
abundance: .
j_gene: TRBJ1-5
CDR3nt: TGTGCCAGCAGCACGGGACCGAATGGGCCCCAGCATTTT
CDR3aa: CASSTGPNGPQHF

v_gene: TRBV9
d_gene: .
abundance: .
j_gene: TRBJ2-1
CDR3nt: TGTGCCAGCAGCGCCGTGGGGCGGGGTGAGCAGTTCTTC
CDR3aa: CASSAVGRGEQFF

v_gene: TRBV29-1
d_gene: .
abundance: .
j_gene: TRBJ1-1
CDR3nt: TGCAGCGCTTTAGGGGGCACTGAAGCTTTCTTT
CDR3aa: CSALGGTEAFF

v_gene: TRBV27
d_gene: .
abundance: few
j_gene: TRBJ2-3
CDR3nt: TGTGCCAGCAGTTTCCTGTCCCCTCCGGCGCAGTATTTT
CDR3aa: CASSFLSPPAQYF

v_gene: TRBV6-5
d_gene: TRBD1
abundance: .
j_gene: TRBJ1-2
CDR3nt: TGTGCCAGCAGTTGGGACAGGAAAACGGGTGGCTACACCTTC
CDR3aa: CASSWDRKTGGYTF

v_gene: TRBV2
d_gene: .
abundance: .
j_gene: TRBJ1-4
CDR3nt: TGTGCCAGCAAGCAGGTTGGGGAAAAACTGTTTTTT
CDR3aa: CASKQVGEKLFF

v_gene: TRBV7-2
d_gene: .
abundance: .
j_gene: TRBJ1-5
CDR3nt: TGTGCCAGCAGCTTAGTTAGGGACCAGCCCCAGCATTTT
CDR3aa: CASSLVRDQPQHF

v_gene: TRBV19
d_gene: .
abundance: .
j_gene: TRBJ1-1
CDR3nt: TGTGCCAGTAGTATATCGGCAGGGCGTGAAGCTTTCTTT
CDR3aa: CASSISAGREAFF

v_gene: TRBV7-9
d_gene: .
abundance: few
j_gene: TRBJ2-7
CDR3nt: TGTGCCAGCAGCAACAACTACGAGCAGTACTTC
CDR3aa: CASSNNYEQYF

v_gene: TRBV29-1
d_gene: .
abundance: .
j_gene: TRBJ2-7
CDR3nt: TGCAGCGAAGGGAGAGGCGGGCAGTACTTC
CDR3aa: CSEGRGGQYF

v_gene: TRBV30
d_gene: TRBD2
abundance: .
j_gene: TRBJ2-7
CDR3nt: TGTGCCTGGAGTAGGGGACTAGCGGACTACGAGCAGTACTTC
CDR3aa: CAWSRGLADYEQYF

v_gene: TRBV30
d_gene: TRBD2
abundance: .
j_gene: TRBJ2-5
CDR3nt: TGTGCTTGCGGATGGGAGGGGGAGACCCAGTACTTC
CDR3aa: CACGWEGETQYF

v_gene: TRBV15
d_gene: TRBD2
abundance: .
j_gene: TRBJ2-3
CDR3nt: TGTGCCACCAGCGGCGGGAGCAGCACAGATACGCAGTATTTT
CDR3aa: CATSGGSSTDTQYF

v_gene: TRBV5-1
d_gene: .
abundance: few
j_gene: TRBJ2-2
CDR3nt: TGCGCCAGCAGCTTGGGACGGAACACCGGGGAGCTGTTTTTT
CDR3aa: CASSLGRNTGELFF

v_gene: TRBV28
d_gene: .
abundance: .
j_gene: TRBJ1-3
CDR3nt: TGTGCCAGCAGTTTAGTGGGTACTGGAAACACCATATATTTT
CDR3aa: CASSLVGTGNTIYF

v_gene: TRBV7-8
d_gene: .
abundance: .
j_gene: TRBJ1-2
CDR3nt: TGTGCCAGCAGCTTAGCGGGGAGAGTGAACTATGGCTACACCTTC
CDR3aa: CASSLAGRVNYGYTF

v_gene: TRBV29-1
d_gene: .
abundance: .
j_gene: TRBJ1-2
CDR3nt: TGCAGCGCAAACAGGTTAGGCTACACCTTC
CDR3aa: CSANRLGYTF

v_gene: TRBV28
d_gene: .
abundance: .
j_gene: TRBJ1-3
CDR3nt: TGTGCCAGCAGTCCAAGGGTACCTTTTAACACCATATATTTT
CDR3aa: CASSPRVPFNTIYF

v_gene: TRBV25-1
d_gene: TRBD2
abundance: .
j_gene: TRBJ2-7
CDR3nt: TGTGCCAGCAGGGGCGGGAGCTCCTACGAGCAGTACTTC
CDR3aa: CASRGGSSYEQYF

v_gene: TRBV28
d_gene: TRBD1
abundance: .
j_gene: TRBJ1-2
CDR3nt: TGTGCCAGCAGCCCCTCCGGGACAGGGGAGGACTATGGCTACACCTTC
CDR3aa: CASSPSGTGEDYGYTF

v_gene: TRBV2
d_gene: TRBD2
abundance: .
j_gene: TRBJ2-3
CDR3nt: TGTGCCAGCAGTGGAGAGACTAGCGGCACAGATACGCAGTATTTT
CDR3aa: CASSGETSGTDTQYF

v_gene: TRBV7-8
d_gene: .
abundance: .
j_gene: TRBJ2-1
CDR3nt: TGTGCCAGCAGCTCAGACGCCGGGCCTGGGGGTGAGCAGTTCTTC
CDR3aa: CASSSDAGPGGEQFF

v_gene: TRBV11-1
d_gene: .
abundance: .
j_gene: TRBJ2-7
CDR3nt: TGTGCCAGCACCGATAAGGGGGACTCCTACGAGCAGTACTTC
CDR3aa: CASTDKGDSYEQYF

v_gene: TRBV10-3
d_gene: .
abundance: .
j_gene: TRBJ1-3
CDR3nt: TGTGCCATCAGTGAGTCGTTCGACTCTGGAAACACCATATATTTT
CDR3aa: CAISESFDSGNTIYF

v_gene: TRBV27
d_gene: .
abundance: once
j_gene: TRBJ1-2
CDR3nt: TGTGCCAGCAGTTTAACGGTCTTGGGGGCACAAGGCTACACCTTC
CDR3aa: CASSLTVLGAQGYTF

v_gene: TRBV5-4
d_gene: TRBD2
abundance: .
j_gene: TRBJ2-3
CDR3nt: TGTGCCAGCAGGAATACGACTAGCGGCACAGATACGCAGTATTTT
CDR3aa: CASRNTTSGTDTQYF